These 30 T cell receptor beta chains came from one sample sequenced in a study of T-cell memory formation after mild COVID-19. Each CDR3 protein is one row after TCRdb ran MiXCR on the 5' RACE reads. The table includes hundreds of thousands of distinct CDR3 sequences, around 15% detected once. The sample was PBMCs or a T cell subset sorted from them (not recorded which). The receptors come from a man younger than 35 who had mild COVID-19 (a few samples of this study predate the infection). Cell type and time point are not known.

The rearrangement joins TRBV11-2 to TRBJ1-6, with a possible D match to TRBD1 (6 bases). V was pared by 4 bases and J by 10 bases, with 17 bases between. The CDR3 spans 15 residues. Germline CDR1 reads SGHAT; CDR2 reads FQNNGV. In DNA, the CDR3 is TGTGCCAGCAGCTCACCGCGGGGGCGGGGGTCACCCCTCCACTTT. Translated, it gives CASSSPRGRGSPLHF.

This chain joins TRBV6-5 and TRBJ1-1; maybe TRBD1 (6 bases). The length of the CDR3 is 12 residues. Germline V gene sequence: CDR1 MNHEY, CDR2 SVGAGI. With 6 bases removed from V and 7 bases from J, the gap between germline ends came to 12 bases. CDR3 nucleotide sequence: TGTGCCAGCAGAACGCAGGGGCGTGAAGCTTTCTTT. Residues: CASRTQGREAFF.

This sequence joins TRBV6-2 or TRBV6-3 and TRBJ2-3; D perhaps matches TRBD2 (5 bases). Between the trimmed V and J ends, which lost 6 bases and 2 bases, there was a span of 15 bases. CDR1 and CDR2 (germline): MNHEY, SVGEGT. The CDR3 runs 15 residues. The CDR3, as DNA: TGTGCCAGCAGCTTTCTTGGACTTTTCACAGATACGCAGTATTTT. This codes for CASSFLGLFTDTQYF.

There are a few counts of this clonotype. The genes are TRBV20-1 and TRBJ2-1, with a possible D match to TRBD1 (5 bases). Trimming shortened V by 1 base and J by 8 bases, and 12 bases separated the two germline ends. The CDR3 is 13 amino acids. The germline V gene encodes CDR1 DFQATT and CDR2 SNEGSKA (reference sequence). The CDR3 reads CSARAPEGDEQFF. The DNA for the CDR3 is TGCAGTGCTAGAGCGCCGGAAGGGGATGAGCAGTTCTTC.

This clonotype occurred a few times. The chain employs TRBV7-2 and TRBJ1-2; D gene unclear. Trimming pared 5 bases from V and 3 bases from J, leaving 10 bases between. This CDR3 is 13 amino acids long. Germline loops: CDR1 SGHTA, CDR2 FQGNSA. In nucleotides, the CDR3 is TGTGCCAGCAGCCCCTCTGCTGACTATGGCTACACCTTC. Translating it yields CASSPSADYGYTF.

This rearrangement joins TRBV20-1 to TRBJ2-7, with unresolved D. Germline V gives CDR1 DFQATT, CDR2 SNEGSKA (reference sequence). The CDR3 totals 14 residues. V lost 0 bases, J lost 4 bases, and 13 bases lay in between. CDR3 region: CSARDYAEHYEQYV. CDR3 DNA sequence: TGCAGTGCTAGAGATTATGCAGAACATTACGAGCAGTACGTC.

There are many counts of this clonotype. This chain uses TRBV12-3 or TRBV12-4 with TRBJ1-2; a possible D gene is TRBD1 (5 bases). CDR3 length: 13 residues. V lost 6 bases and J lost 8, with 16 bases in between. The CDR3: CASRFQGSGGYTF. In DNA form, the CDR3 reads TGTGCCAGCAGATTCCAGGGCAGTGGGGGCTACACCTTC.

This clonotype was recorded at least ten times. The chain combines TRBV3-1 with TRBJ2-2; D ambiguous. Trimming stripped 1 base from V and 4 bases from J, with 7 bases between. This CDR3 region has 14 residues. Germline assignment: CDR1 LGHDT and CDR2 YNNKEL (reference sequence). The CDR3, as DNA: TGTGCCAGCAGCCAAGGTTCAGGCACCGGGGAGCTGTTTTTT. It encodes CASSQGSGTGELFF.

This chain links TRBV6-2 or TRBV6-3 with TRBJ2-5, with 7 bases aligning to TRBD1. Germline V lookup: CDR1 MNHEY, CDR2 SVGEGT. The V and J ends lost 4 bases and 5 bases, in that order; junction bases with no gene match: 7. The CDR3 covers 14 residues. The CDR3 loop reads CASSSADRVETQYF. DNA for the CDR3: TGTGCCAGCAGTTCCGCCGACAGGGTTGAGACCCAGTACTTC.

This clonotype was seen only a few times. This chain links TRBV7-2 with TRBJ2-3; 7 nucleotides agree with TRBD2. CDR3 length: 15 residues. J gave up 2 bases and V 5 bases, and 7 bases lay outside the gene matches. Germline V lookup: CDR1 SGHTA, CDR2 FQGNSA. CDR3 DNA: TGTGCCAGCAGCAAGACTAGCCGTCACACAGATACGCAGTATTTT. Amino acids: CASSKTSRHTDTQYF.

This clonotype was seen a handful of times. J is TRBJ1-5 and V is TRBV10-3; D is perhaps TRBD1 (6 bases). Germline assignment: CDR1 ENHRY and CDR2 SYGVKD. This CDR3 spans 16 amino acids. Trimming stripped 2 bases from V and 3 bases from J, with 14 bases between. CDR3 coding DNA: TGTGCCATCAGTGAGAGGTCAGGGGCCGACAATCAGCCCCAGCATTTT. Its protein product is CAISERSGADNQPQHF.

The chain links TRBV18 to TRBJ2-7, with 7 positions matching TRBD1. The CDR3 runs 14 residues. V shed 3 bases and J 7 bases; nucleotides not matched to a gene: 9. Germline CDR1 KGHSH, CDR2 LQKENI. Here the CDR3 reads CASSPQTGPGEQYV. For the CDR3, the DNA is TGTGCCAGCTCACCGCAGACAGGGCCGGGGGAGCAGTACGTC.

This clonotype was found a few times. The chain uses TRBV28 and TRBJ2-7; D is unclear. CDR1 and CDR2 (germline): MDHEN, SYDVKM. V lost 3 bases, J lost 7 bases, and 10 bases lay in between. This CDR3 has 12 amino acids. The CDR3 is CASSLMGKEQYV. The CDR3 region has the DNA TGTGCCAGCAGTTTGATGGGGAAAGAGCAGTACGTC.

V gene TRBV5-1 combines with J gene TRBJ2-5; no reliable D call. The CDR3 runs to 15 residues. V was cut by 1 base and J by 3 bases, with 13 bases left in between. Germline CDR1 is SGHRS and CDR2 is YFSETQ. For the CDR3, the DNA is TGCGCCAGCAGCTTGTTACCGGCATATAAAGAGACCCAGTACTTC. It translates to CASSLLPAYKETQYF.

The V and J genes are TRBV11-2 and TRBJ1-4; D may be TRBD1 (6 bases). The CDR3 runs 13 residues. V was trimmed by 8 bases and J by 4 bases, leaving 11 bases between them. From germline, CDR1 is SGHAT and CDR2 FQNNGV. The CDR3 is CASADSFNEKLFF. The DNA for the CDR3 is TGTGCCAGCGCGGACAGCTTTAATGAAAAACTGTTTTTT. Using reference TRBV11-2 and TRBJ1-4 for the parts outside the CDR3, the full variable domain is EAGVAQSPRYKIIEKRQSVAFWCNPISGHATLYWYQQILGQGPKLLIQFQNNGVVDDSQLPKDRFSAERLKGVDSTLKIQPAKLEDSAVYLCASADSFNEKLFFGSGTQLSVL.

V gene TRBV27 combines with J gene TRBJ2-3; possibly TRBD2 for D (5 bases). The CDR3 runs 15 residues. Trimming took 2 bases from V and 5 from J, leaving 14 bases between them. Germline V gene sequence: CDR1 MNHEY, CDR2 SMNVEV (reference sequence). CDR3: CASSLSTSWVDTQYF. Here the CDR3 DNA reads TGTGCCAGCAGTTTAAGCACTAGTTGGGTAGATACGCAGTATTTT.

This clonotype has more than one count but fewer than ten. The gene calls are TRBV20-1 and TRBJ2-7, with D possibly being TRBD1 (6 bases). CDR3 length: 13 residues. Germline V gene data show CDR1 as DFQATT and CDR2 as SNEGSKA (reference sequence). V lost 5 bases and J lost 5, with 16 bases in between. CDR3 coding DNA: TGCAGTGCTGCCCACACAGGGTTCCACGAGCAGTACTTC. Its translation is CSAAHTGFHEQYF.

The V and J genes are TRBV6-2 or TRBV6-3 and TRBJ2-3; 8 bases match TRBD1. Germline V gene sequence: CDR1 MNHEY, CDR2 SVGEGT. The CDR3 loop spans 15 amino acids. V gave up 6 bases and J gave up 3 bases; unmatched junction bases: 8. CDR3 coding DNA: TGTGCCAGCAGCTCCGGGCAGGGGGCAACAGATACGCAGTATTTT. It is translated as CASSSGQGATDTQYF.

At least ten counts were recorded for this clonotype. This chain uses TRBV12-3 or TRBV12-4 with TRBJ2-3, with D unclear. Deletions cut 7 bases from V and 3 bases from J, with 17 bases between. CDR3 length: 15 amino acids. The CDR3 DNA reads as TGTGCCAGCACCTCGGACGCCCAGAGGACAGATACGCAGTATTTT. Protein product: CASTSDAQRTDTQYF.

The chain employs TRBV4-3 and TRBJ1-4, with TRBD1 as a possible D gene (5 bases). The length of the CDR3 is 16 residues. Per germline, CDR1 LGHNA and CDR2 YSLEER. The V end lost 1 base, the J end lost 0 bases, and 9 bases lay between the germline ends. DNA of the CDR3: TGCGCCAGCAGCCAAGTGGGGCTTTCAACTAATGAAAAACTGTTTTTT. It encodes CASSQVGLSTNEKLFF.

In its sample, this clonotype was seen a few times. The chain uses TRBV5-1 and TRBJ2-5; TRBD2 matches 7 bases. The germline CDR1 and CDR2 sequences are SGHRS and YFSETQ. The length of the CDR3 is 14 residues. J gave up 5 bases and V 0 bases, and 4 bases lay outside the gene matches. This chain's CDR3 is CASSLERGDETQYF. The CDR3 DNA reads as TGCGCCAGCAGCTTGGAACGGGGGGACGAGACCCAGTACTTC.

V gene TRBV7-6 combines with J gene TRBJ2-1; no reliable D call. The CDR3 runs 14 residues. The V end lost 1 base, the J end lost 6 bases, and 10 bases lay between the germline ends. CDR1 is SGHVS, CDR2 FNYEAQ, per germline. Written as DNA, the CDR3 is TGTGCCAGCAGCTTAGGGCGCAAACCCAATGAGCAGTTCTTC. Translation: CASSLGRKPNEQFF.

This clonotype has just a few counts. The genes are TRBV6-5 and TRBJ1-5; 10 bases align to TRBD1. This CDR3 is 16 amino acids long. The germline V gene encodes CDR1 MNHEY and CDR2 SVGAGI. Trimming removed 0 bases from V and 6 bases from J; junction bases left unmatched: 5. Here the CDR3 reads CASSYSATGGFQPQHF. CDR3 DNA: TGTGCCAGCAGTTACTCGGCGACAGGGGGCTTTCAGCCCCAGCATTTT.

The chain carries TRBV20-1 and TRBJ2-1; D gene uncertain. The V and J ends lost 7 bases and 4 bases respectively, with 5 bases between them. The germline gives CDR1 DFQATT, CDR2 SNEGSKA (reference sequence). CDR3 size: 10 residues. Written as DNA, the CDR3 is TGCAGTGGTTTATACAATGAGCAGTTCTTC. Its translation is CSGLYNEQFF.

About this clonotype: Sequence at one end of the junction differs from germline and may be a read error. The chain links TRBV7-7 to TRBJ2-5; 12 nucleotides line up with TRBD1. This CDR3 region has 16 residues. Looked up from germline, CDR1 is SSHAT and CDR2 is FNYEAQ (reference sequence). The CDR3 here is CASSQDRDRGRETQYF. As DNA, the CDR3 is TGTGCTAGCAGCCAAGACCGGGACAGGGGGCGAGAGACCCAGTACTTC.

In its sample, this clonotype was seen a few times. This chain uses TRBV5-1 with TRBJ1-1, with D unresolved. V dropped 0 bases and J dropped 2 bases, with 8 bases sitting between them. The CDR3 extends over 14 amino acids. Per the germline V gene, CDR1 is SGHRS and CDR2 is YFSETQ. CDR3 DNA sequence: TGCGCCAGCAGCTTGGGGGCGAGAAACACTGAAGCTTTCTTT. As protein: CASSLGARNTEAFF.

This clonotype was observed a handful of times. The chain carries TRBV29-1 and TRBJ1-1; TRBD1 matches 10 bases. V lost 6 bases and J lost 6; bases outside the gene matches: 7. This CDR3 contains 13 residues. The germline V gene has CDR1 SQVTM and CDR2 ANQGSEA. CDR3 in amino acids: CSVLGTGESEAFF. Here the CDR3 DNA reads TGCAGCGTCCTGGGGACAGGGGAATCTGAAGCTTTCTTT.

This clonotype turned up a few times. This chain uses TRBV19 with TRBJ1-2, with D maybe TRBD1 (5 bases). Trimming took 4 bases from V and 8 from J, leaving 17 bases between them. CDR3 length: 14 residues. Germline V gives CDR1 LNHDA, CDR2 SQIVND (reference sequence). CDR3 in DNA: TGTGCCAGTAGTACGAGAACAGGTAGTGGAGGCTACACCTTC. Protein: CASSTRTGSGGYTF.

This clonotype was detected a few times. The J gene is TRBJ2-7, the V gene TRBV2; D gene ambiguous. Trimming left V 4 bases short and J 6 bases short, with 10 bases between. Germline V gene lookup returns CDR1 SNHLY and CDR2 FYNNEI. The CDR3 is 12 amino acids. The CDR3 nucleotides are TGTGCCAGCAGTGTGCGCAGGTCCGAGCAGTACTTC. Translation: CASSVRRSEQYF.

In its sample, this clonotype was seen a few times. V and J are TRBV18 and TRBJ2-3; D is unresolved. The CDR3 spans 13 residues. V shed 2 bases and J shed 3 bases, with 6 bases lying between them. Germline CDR1 and CDR2: KGHSH and LQKENI. CDR3 sequence (DNA): TGTGCCAGCTCACCAATGAGGACAGATACGCAGTATTTT. It codes for CASSPMRTDTQYF.